This T cell receptor beta chain was profiled in a study of tumor-infiltrating lymphocytes in primary liver carcinoma. Study as a whole: Lesions, classed as T1-T3 N0M0, spanned 4.2 to 10 cm across.

Study findings and constraints: Relative to tumor region pairs, the tumor-adjacent and tumor-blood pairs showed overlap that was lower. The difference in top-250-clone fraction between tumors and blood was significant, favoring tumors (p = 0.039).

In addition to blood RNA drawn from unsorted whole blood, germline DNA was extracted. The CDR3 spans 12 amino acids, including both terminal residues. The germline V gene encodes CDR1 MDHEN and CDR2 SYDVKM. Worth noting for this clonotype: The target antigen is unknown. This CDR3 is missing its conserved last phenylalanine or tryptophan, likely due to a read error. The DNA is omitted, as the CDR3 cannot be located on it reliably, and the CDR3 follows TCRdb's listing.

Total RNA (around 500 ng) served as template for TCR beta cDNA synthesis primed by a constant-region primer. ARM-PCR, slightly modified, supplied the TCR beta libraries through three nested multiplex PCR rounds. In the first two PCR rounds, TRBV1-TRBV30 forward primers were paired with a C-beta reverse primer, and each round lasted approximately 10 cycles. TCRdb processed the multiplex PCR reads anew with MiXCR; each CDR3 protein has one entry. The table has 310,000 or so distinct CDR3 sequences, approximately 64% seen once. Material for sequencing was peripheral blood. The sequence came from a man aged 40-50 years with primary liver carcinoma and hepatitis B virus infection. The genes are TRBV28 and TRBJ2-7; the table's D gene call, TRBD1, was not cross checked with the DNA. The CDR3 region is CASSPLYGQSVL.